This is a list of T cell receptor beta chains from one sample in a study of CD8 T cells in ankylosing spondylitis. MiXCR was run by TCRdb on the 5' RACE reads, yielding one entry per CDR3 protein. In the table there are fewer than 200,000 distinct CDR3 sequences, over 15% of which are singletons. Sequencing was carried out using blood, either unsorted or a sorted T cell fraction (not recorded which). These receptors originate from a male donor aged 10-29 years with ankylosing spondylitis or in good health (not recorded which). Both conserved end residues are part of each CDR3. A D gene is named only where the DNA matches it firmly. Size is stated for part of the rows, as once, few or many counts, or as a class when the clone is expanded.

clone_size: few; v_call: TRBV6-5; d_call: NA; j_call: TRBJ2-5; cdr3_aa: CASRRSSEAQYF; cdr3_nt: TGTGCCAGCAGGAGGTCTTCCGAGGCCCAGTACTTC
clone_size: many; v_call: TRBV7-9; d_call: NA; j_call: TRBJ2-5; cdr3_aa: CASSLEQSTGVQYF; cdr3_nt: TGTGCCAGCAGCTTAGAACAGTCGACTGGAGTCCAGTACTTC
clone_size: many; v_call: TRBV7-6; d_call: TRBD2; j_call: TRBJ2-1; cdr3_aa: CASSPAGAPHNEQFF; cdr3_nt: TGTGCCAGCAGCCCAGCGGGAGCCCCACACAATGAGCAGTTCTTC
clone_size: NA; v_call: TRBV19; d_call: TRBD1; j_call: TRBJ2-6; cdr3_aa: CASSRDRRISGANVLTF; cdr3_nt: TGTGCCAGTAGTCGGGACAGGCGAATCTCTGGGGCCAACGTCCTGACTTTC
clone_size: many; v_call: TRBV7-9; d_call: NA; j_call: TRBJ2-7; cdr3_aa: CASSLQGVYEQYF; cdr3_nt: TGTGCCAGCAGCTTACAGGGAGTCTACGAGCAGTACTTC
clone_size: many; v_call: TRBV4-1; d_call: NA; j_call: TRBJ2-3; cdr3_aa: CASSTHDREGLDTQYF; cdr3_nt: TGCGCCAGCAGCACACACGACAGGGAGGGGTTGGATACGCAGTATTTT
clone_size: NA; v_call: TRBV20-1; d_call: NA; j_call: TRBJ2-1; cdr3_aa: CSARAGIEQIYNEQFF; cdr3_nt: TGCAGTGCTAGAGCTGGTATTGAGCAGATATACAATGAGCAGTTCTTC
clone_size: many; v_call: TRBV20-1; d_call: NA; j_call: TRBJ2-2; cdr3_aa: CSARGAFSSPGELFF; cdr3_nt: TGCAGTGCTAGAGGTGCCTTTTCATCCCCCGGGGAGCTGTTTTTT
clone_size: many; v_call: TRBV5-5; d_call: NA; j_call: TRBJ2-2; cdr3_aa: CASSLNRLGTGELFF; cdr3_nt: TGTGCCAGCAGCTTGAACCGCCTGGGAACCGGGGAGCTGTTTTTT
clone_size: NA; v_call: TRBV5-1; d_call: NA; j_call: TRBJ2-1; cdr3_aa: CASSLLLSGNEQFF; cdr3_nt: TGCGCCAGCAGCTTGTTGTTATCTGGGAATGAGCAGTTCTTC
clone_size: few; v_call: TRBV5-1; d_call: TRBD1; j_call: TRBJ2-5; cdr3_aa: CASSLVSTGSGETQYF; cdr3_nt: TGCGCCAGCAGCTTGGTTTCGACAGGGTCGGGGGAGACCCAGTACTTC
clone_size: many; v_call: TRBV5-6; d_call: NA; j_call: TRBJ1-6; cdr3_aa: CASSLAGAGNSPLHF; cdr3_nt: TGTGCCAGCAGCTTGGCCGGCGCAGGGAATTCACCCCTCCACTTT
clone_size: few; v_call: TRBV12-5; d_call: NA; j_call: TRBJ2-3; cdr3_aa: CASGRAQGGDTQYF; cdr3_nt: TGTGCTAGTGGTCGGGCCCAAGGAGGAGATACGCAGTATTTT
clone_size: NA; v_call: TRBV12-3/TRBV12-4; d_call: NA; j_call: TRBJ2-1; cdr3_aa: CASSLTVNEQFF; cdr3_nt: TGTGCCAGCAGTTTAACTGTCAATGAGCAGTTCTTC
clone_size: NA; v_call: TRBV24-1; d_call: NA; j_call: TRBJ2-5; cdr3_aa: CATRDIQETQYF; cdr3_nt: TGTGCCACCAGGGACATCCAAGAGACCCAGTACTTC
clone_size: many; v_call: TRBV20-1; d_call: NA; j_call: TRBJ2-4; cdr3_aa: CSASTAGAKNIQYF; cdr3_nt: TGCAGTGCGAGTACGGCGGGAGCCAAAAACATTCAGTACTTC
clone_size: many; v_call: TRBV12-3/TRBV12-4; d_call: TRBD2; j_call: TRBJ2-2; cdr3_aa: CASSLRLAVNTGELFF; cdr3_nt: TGTGCCAGCAGTTTGAGACTAGCGGTTAACACCGGGGAGCTGTTTTTT
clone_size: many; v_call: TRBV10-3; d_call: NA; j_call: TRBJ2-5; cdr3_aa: CAISDSEGPQETQYF; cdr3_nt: TGTGCCATCAGTGATAGTGAGGGACCGCAAGAGACCCAGTACTTC
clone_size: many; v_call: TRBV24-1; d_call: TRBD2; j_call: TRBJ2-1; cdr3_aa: CATSDYGTSGRGMQFF; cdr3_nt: TGTGCCACCAGTGATTATGGGACTAGCGGGAGAGGCATGCAGTTCTTC
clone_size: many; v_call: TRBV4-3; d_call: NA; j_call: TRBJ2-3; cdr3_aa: CASSQDTGNTDTQYF; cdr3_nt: TGCGCCAGCAGCCAAGATACAGGAAATACAGATACGCAGTATTTT